Shown below are 8 T cell receptor beta chains from a single sample sequenced in a study of PD-L1 blockade in urothelial cancer. Using immunoSEQ multiplex PCR, the repertoire was profiled, and TCRdb retains in-frame clones only, with some absent. The profile shows about 82,000 clones, about 85% of them singletons. Sequencing was performed on PBMCs, taken around atezolizumab (anti-PD-L1) treatment. The receptors come from an older woman with urothelial cancer.

The chain is built from TRBV2 and TRBJ2-1, with TRBD2 matching over 9 bases. Germline CDR1 reads SNHLY; CDR2 reads FYNNEI. CDR3 length equals 13 residues. V lost 7 bases to trimming and J lost 4 bases; unmatched junction nucleotides: 2. The CDR3 DNA reads as TGTGCCAGCATTGCGGGAGGGTACAATGAGCAGTTCTTC. Translation gives CASIAGGYNEQFF.

The V call is TRBV27, the J call TRBJ2-7; tentative D call: TRBD1 (5 bases). This CDR3 spans 15 amino acids. V was clipped by 3 bases and J by 0 bases, with 12 bases between them. Germline V gene data show CDR1 as MNHEY and CDR2 as SMNVEV (reference sequence). The DNA for the CDR3 is TGTGCCAGCAGTTTTCACGACAGCCGCTCCTACGAGCAGTACTTC. It encodes CASSFHDSRSYEQYF.

The rearrangement uses TRBV2 and TRBJ2-7; 7 nucleotides agree with TRBD2. The CDR3 runs to 15 residues. Per the germline V gene, CDR1 is SNHLY and CDR2 is FYNNEI. V lost 1 base, J lost 2 bases, and 5 bases stayed unmatched. CDR3 nucleotide sequence: TGTGCCAGCAGTGAAGGTCTAGCGGTTACCTACGAGCAGTACTTC. Translation: CASSEGLAVTYEQYF.

V and J are TRBV7-9 and TRBJ2-1; the D gene is possibly TRBD2 (5 bases). V was clipped by 5 bases and J by 0 bases, with 14 bases between them. This CDR3 contains 16 residues. Germline V gene sequence: CDR1 SEHNR, CDR2 FQNEAQ (reference sequence). The CDR3 sequence: CASSPGSGSSYNEQFF. The DNA for the CDR3 is TGTGCCAGCAGCCCCGGTAGTGGGAGCTCCTACAATGAGCAGTTCTTC.

The chain links TRBV5-4 to TRBJ1-1; tentatively, D is TRBD1 (5 bases). The ends were cut back, 2 bases at V and 7 bases at J, with 24 bases in the middle. This CDR3 is 17 amino acids long. The germline V gene has CDR1 SGHNT and CDR2 YYREEE (reference sequence). CDR3 sequence: CASSFKTGPPMGDEAFF. The CDR3 DNA reads as TGTGCCAGCAGCTTTAAAACAGGACCGCCAATGGGTGATGAAGCTTTCTTT.

The J gene is TRBJ1-2, the V gene TRBV28, with no clear D. The CDR3 is 16 amino acids. V was clipped by 7 bases and J by 0 bases, with 18 bases between them. CDR1 and CDR2 (germline): MDHEN, SYDVKM. The CDR3 loop reads CASTPHGGLANYGYTF. The CDR3 DNA reads as TGTGCCAGCACTCCTCACGGCGGATTAGCTAACTATGGCTACACCTTC.

The chain recombines TRBV28 with TRBJ2-7; 8 bases align to TRBD2. The trim removed 5 bases at V and 2 bases at J, leaving 8 bases unmatched. Germline CDR1 MDHEN, CDR2 SYDVKM. CDR3 length equals 15 residues. This CDR3 is CASSPSTSGTYEQYF. The CDR3 DNA is TGTGCCAGCAGTCCTTCTACTAGCGGAACCTACGAGCAGTACTTC.

The CDR3 region has the DNA TGTGCCAGCAGTACAGGGCGCTATAATTCACCCCTCCACTTT. This encodes CASSTGRYNSPLHF. This chain joins TRBV5-6 and TRBJ1-6; TRBD1 might be the D (6 bases). Looked up from germline, CDR1 is SGHDT and CDR2 is YYEEEE. The CDR3 is 14 residues long. Trimming left V 5 bases short and J 3 bases short, with 9 bases between.